This TCR beta chain emerged from a study of regulatory T cells in long-lasting Graves disease. Points from the study as a whole: Favoring TRBV28, TRBJ1-2 and TRBJ2-5 was a feature seen in persistent disease.

Germline CDR1 is MDHEN and CDR2 is SYDVKM. The CDR3 contains 15 residues. V gave up 5 bases and J gave up 1 base, with 14 bases separating them. This clonotype was observed at least ten times. Antigen: not known. CDR3-region Arm-PCR and iRepertoire HTBI primers produced the TCR beta libraries. TCRdb reanalysed the multiplex PCR reads using MiXCR and keeps one entry per CDR3 protein. The table shows roughly 400,000 distinct CDR3 sequences, with roughly 21% occurring only once. Time point in this sample: persistent/refractory GD, antithyroid drugs over 5 years with positive TRAb. PBMC RNA was the source of the TCR library.

This TCR came from a female donor with Graves disease. Sequenced here: peripheral blood mononuclear cells (PBMCs), sampled when the disease was refractory, from a patient treated with antithyroid drugs. The chain employs TRBV28 and TRBJ2-5; D uncertain. The CDR3 bases are TGTGCCAGCAGTCCCCCCTCCAAGCGCCAAGAGACCCAGTACTTC. It codes for CASSPPSKRQETQYF.